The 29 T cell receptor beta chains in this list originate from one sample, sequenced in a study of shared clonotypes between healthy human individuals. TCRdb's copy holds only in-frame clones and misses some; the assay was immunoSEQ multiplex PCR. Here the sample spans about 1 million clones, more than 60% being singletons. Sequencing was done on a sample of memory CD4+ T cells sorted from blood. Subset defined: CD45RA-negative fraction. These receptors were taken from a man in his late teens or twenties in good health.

The CDR3 reads CASSQDGGARRANYGYTF. The CDR3 nucleotides read TGCGCCAGCAGCCAAGATGGGGGGGCGCGAAGGGCCAACTATGGCTACACCTTC. The rearrangement uses TRBV4-1 and TRBJ1-2; tentatively, D is TRBD1 (6 bases). Germline values: CDR1 MGHRA, CDR2 YSYEKL. V was shortened by 0 bases and J by 2 bases, with 19 bases between the two germline ends. The CDR3 loop spans 18 amino acids.

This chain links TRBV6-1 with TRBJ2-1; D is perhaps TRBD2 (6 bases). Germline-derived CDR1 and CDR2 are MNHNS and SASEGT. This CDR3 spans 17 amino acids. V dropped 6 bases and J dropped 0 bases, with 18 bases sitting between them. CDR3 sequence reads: CASSEPGGGASYNEQFF. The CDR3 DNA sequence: TGTGCCAGCAGCGAACCAGGAGGCGGGGCCTCCTACAATGAGCAGTTCTTC.

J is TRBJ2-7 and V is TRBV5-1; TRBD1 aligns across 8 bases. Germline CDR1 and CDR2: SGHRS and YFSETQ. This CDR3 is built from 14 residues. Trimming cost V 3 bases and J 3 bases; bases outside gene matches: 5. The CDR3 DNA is TGCGCCAGCAGCTCCGAACAGGGGGTCTACGAGCAGTACTTC. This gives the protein CASSSEQGVYEQYF.

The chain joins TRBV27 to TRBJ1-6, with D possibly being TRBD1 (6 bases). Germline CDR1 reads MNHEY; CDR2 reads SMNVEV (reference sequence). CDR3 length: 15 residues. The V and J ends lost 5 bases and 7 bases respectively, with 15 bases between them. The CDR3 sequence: CASSVTGNKNSPLHF. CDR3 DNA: TGTGCCAGCAGTGTCACAGGGAACAAGAATTCACCCCTCCACTTT.

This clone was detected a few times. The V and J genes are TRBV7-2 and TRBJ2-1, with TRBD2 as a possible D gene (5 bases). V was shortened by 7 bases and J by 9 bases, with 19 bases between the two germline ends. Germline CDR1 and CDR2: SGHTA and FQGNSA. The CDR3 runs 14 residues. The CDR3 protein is CASTPSGFSGEQFF. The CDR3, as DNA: TGTGCCAGCACCCCCAGTGGTTTCAGCGGTGAGCAGTTCTTC.

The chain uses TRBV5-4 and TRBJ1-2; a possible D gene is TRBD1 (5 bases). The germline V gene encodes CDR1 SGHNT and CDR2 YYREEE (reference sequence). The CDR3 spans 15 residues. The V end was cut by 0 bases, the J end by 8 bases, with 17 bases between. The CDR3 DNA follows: TGTGCCAGCAGCTTGGGTGTCACAGGTCCGGGGGGCTACACCTTC. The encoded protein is CASSLGVTGPGGYTF.

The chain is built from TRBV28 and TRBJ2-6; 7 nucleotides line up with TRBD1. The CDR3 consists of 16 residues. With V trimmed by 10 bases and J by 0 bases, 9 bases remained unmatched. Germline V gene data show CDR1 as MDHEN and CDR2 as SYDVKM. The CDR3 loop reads CATKVTGYSGANVLTF. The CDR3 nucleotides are TGTGCCACAAAGGTGACAGGGTACTCTGGGGCCAACGTCCTGACTTTC.

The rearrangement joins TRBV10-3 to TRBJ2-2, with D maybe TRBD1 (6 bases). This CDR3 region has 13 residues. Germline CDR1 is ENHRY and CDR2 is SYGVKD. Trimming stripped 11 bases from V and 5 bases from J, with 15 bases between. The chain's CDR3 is CAAKGQSTGELFF. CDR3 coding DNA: TGTGCCGCAAAAGGACAGTCGACCGGGGAGCTGTTTTTT.

The CDR3 loop reads CASSEARSNSPLHF. The CDR3 DNA reads TGCGCCAGCAGTGAGGCACGCTCTAATTCACCCCTCCACTTT. The chain uses TRBV10-2 and TRBJ1-6; D call uncertain. The ends were cut back, 2 bases at V and 6 bases at J, with 8 bases in the middle. The V gene's germline CDR1 is WSHSY and CDR2 SAAADI. The CDR3 length is 14 residues.

The CDR3 loop reads CASSLRQGANTIYF. The DNA of the CDR3 is TGCGCCAGCAGCTTGAGGCAGGGGGCAAACACCATATATTTT. The chain has TRBV5-1 and TRBJ1-3, with 8 positions matching TRBD1. The germline gives CDR1 SGHRS, CDR2 YFSETQ. The junction had 3 bases not matched to a gene; V was cut back by 1 base and J by 6 bases. The CDR3 spans 14 residues.

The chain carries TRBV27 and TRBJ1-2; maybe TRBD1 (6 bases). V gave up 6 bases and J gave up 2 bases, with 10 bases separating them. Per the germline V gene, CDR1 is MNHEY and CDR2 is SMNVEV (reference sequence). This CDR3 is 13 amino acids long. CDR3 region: CASRETGNYGYTF. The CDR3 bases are TGTGCCAGCAGGGAGACAGGAAACTATGGCTACACCTTC.

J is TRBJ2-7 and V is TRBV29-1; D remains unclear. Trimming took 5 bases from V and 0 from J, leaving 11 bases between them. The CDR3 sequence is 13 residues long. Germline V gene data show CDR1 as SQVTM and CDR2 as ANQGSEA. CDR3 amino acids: CSVLYSSSYEQYF. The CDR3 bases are TGCAGCGTTCTCTACTCGAGCTCCTACGAGCAGTACTTC.

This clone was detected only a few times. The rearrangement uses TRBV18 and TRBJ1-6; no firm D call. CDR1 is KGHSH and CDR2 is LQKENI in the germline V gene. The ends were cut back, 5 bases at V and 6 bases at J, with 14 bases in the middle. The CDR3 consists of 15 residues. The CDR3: CASSIASNINSPLHF. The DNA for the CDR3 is TGTGCCAGCTCAATAGCCAGTAACATTAATTCACCCCTCCACTTT.

The CDR3 loop is CASSLQAGSGNTIYF. In DNA, the CDR3 is TGTGCCAGCAGTCTTCAGGCGGGCTCTGGAAACACCATATATTTT. The V call is TRBV9, the J call TRBJ1-3; D remains ambiguous. This CDR3 is built from 15 residues. Looked up from germline, CDR1 is SGDLS and CDR2 is YYNGEE. Trimming removed 5 bases at V and 0 bases at J, with 12 bases between.

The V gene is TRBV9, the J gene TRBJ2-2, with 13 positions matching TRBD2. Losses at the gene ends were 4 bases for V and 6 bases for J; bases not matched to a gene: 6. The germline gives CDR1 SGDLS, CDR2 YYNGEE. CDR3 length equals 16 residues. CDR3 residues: CASSTGTSGISGELFF. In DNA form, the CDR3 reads TGTGCCAGCAGCACCGGGACTAGCGGGATCTCCGGGGAGCTGTTTTTT.

CDR3 in DNA: TGTGCCAGCAGTTACATGGGAACAGCTTTCTTT. Amino acids: CASSYMGTAFF. J is TRBJ1-1 and V is TRBV6-5, with D hard to call. Between the trimmed V and J ends, which lost 2 bases and 10 bases, there was a span of 8 bases. Germline V CDR1 and CDR2: MNHEY, SVGAGI. The CDR3 totals 11 residues.

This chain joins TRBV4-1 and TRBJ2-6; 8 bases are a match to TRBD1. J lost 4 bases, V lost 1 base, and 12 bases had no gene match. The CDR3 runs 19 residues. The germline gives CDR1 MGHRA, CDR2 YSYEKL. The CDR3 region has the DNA TGCGCCAGCAGCCAAGTATCACAGGGGGTCGGTTTAGGGGCCAACGTCCTGACTTTC. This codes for CASSQVSQGVGLGANVLTF.

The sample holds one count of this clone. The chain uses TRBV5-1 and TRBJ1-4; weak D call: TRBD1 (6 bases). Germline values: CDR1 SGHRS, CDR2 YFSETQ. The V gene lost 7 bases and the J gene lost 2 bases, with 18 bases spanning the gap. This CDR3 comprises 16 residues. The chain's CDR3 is CASAEGGTSTNEKLFF. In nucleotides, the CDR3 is TGCGCCAGCGCCGAAGGGGGGACATCGACTAATGAAAAACTGTTTTTT. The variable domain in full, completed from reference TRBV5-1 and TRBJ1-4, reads KAGVTQTPRYLIKTRGQQVTLSCSPISGHRSVSWYQQTPGQGLQFLFEYFSETQRNKGNFPGRFSGRQFSNSRSEMNVSTLELGDSALYLCASAEGGTSTNEKLFFGSGTQLSVL.

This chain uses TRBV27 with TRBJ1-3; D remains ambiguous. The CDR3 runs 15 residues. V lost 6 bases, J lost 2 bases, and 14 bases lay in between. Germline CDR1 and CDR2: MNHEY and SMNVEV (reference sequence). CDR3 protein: CASSREGVPGNTIYF. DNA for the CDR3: TGTGCCAGCAGCCGAGAGGGTGTCCCTGGAAACACCATATATTTT.

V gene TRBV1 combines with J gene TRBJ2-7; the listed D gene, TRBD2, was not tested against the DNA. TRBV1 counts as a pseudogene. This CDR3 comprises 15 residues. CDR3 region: CTSSQGRAGAYEQYF. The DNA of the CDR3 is TGCACCAGCAGCCAAGGGCGAGCGGGAGCGTACGAGCAGTACTTC.

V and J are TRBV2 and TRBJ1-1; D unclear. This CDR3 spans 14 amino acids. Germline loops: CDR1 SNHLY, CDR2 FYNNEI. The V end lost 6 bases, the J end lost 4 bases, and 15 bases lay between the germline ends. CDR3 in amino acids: CASSLTLLRTEAFF. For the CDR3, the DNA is TGTGCCAGCAGCCTCACCCTGTTGCGCACTGAAGCTTTCTTT.

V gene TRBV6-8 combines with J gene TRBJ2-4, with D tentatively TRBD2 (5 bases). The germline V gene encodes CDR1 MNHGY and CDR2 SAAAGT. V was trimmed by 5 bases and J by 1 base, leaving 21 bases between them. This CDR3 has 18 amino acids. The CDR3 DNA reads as TGTGCCAGCAGTCGATTTCTGGACGAGGAGGTCGCCAAAAACATTCAGTACTTC. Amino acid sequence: CASSRFLDEEVAKNIQYF.

This CDR3 is CASSPRTSGYNEQFF. The CDR3 DNA sequence: TGTGCCAGCAGCCCCCGGACTAGCGGGTACAATGAGCAGTTCTTC. The J gene is TRBJ2-1, the V gene TRBV21-1; TRBD2 is the table's D call and was not checked against the DNA. TRBV21-1 is a pseudogene segment. CDR3 size: 15 residues.

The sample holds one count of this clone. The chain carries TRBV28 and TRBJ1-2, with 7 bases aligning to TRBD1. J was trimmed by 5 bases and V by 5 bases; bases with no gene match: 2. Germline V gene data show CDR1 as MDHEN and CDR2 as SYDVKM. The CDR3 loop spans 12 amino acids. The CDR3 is CASSNRGYGYTF. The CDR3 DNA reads TGTGCCAGCAGTAACAGGGGATATGGCTACACCTTC.

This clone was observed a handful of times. The CDR3 spells CASMSGGKKLFF. Here the CDR3 DNA reads TGTGCCAGCATGTCCGGGGGAAAAAAACTGTTTTTT. This chain uses TRBV2 with TRBJ1-4, with D possibly being TRBD1 (5 bases). The V and J ends lost 7 bases and 9 bases respectively, with 12 bases between them. The CDR3 sequence is 12 residues long. Germline CDR1 reads SNHLY; CDR2 reads FYNNEI. Together with reference TRBV2 and TRBJ1-4, the CDR3 gives the full variable domain: EPEVTQTPSHQVTQMGQEVILRCVPISNHLYFYWYRQILGQKVEFLVSFYNNEISEKSEIFDDQFSVERPDGSNFTLKIRSTKLEDSAMYFCASMSGGKKLFFGSGTQLSVL.

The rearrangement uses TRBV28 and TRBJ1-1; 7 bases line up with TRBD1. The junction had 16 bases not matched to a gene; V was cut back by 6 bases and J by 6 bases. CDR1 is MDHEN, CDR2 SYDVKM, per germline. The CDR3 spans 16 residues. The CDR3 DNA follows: TGTGCCAGCAGCCCGTTTTGGAAACAGGGGAGGGCTGAAGCTTTCTTT. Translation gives CASSPFWKQGRAEAFF.

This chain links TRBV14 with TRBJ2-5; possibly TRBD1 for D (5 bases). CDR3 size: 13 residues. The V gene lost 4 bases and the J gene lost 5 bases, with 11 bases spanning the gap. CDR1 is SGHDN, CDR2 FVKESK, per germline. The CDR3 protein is CASSPRVGETQYF. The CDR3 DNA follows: TGTGCCAGCAGCCCCAGGGTTGGGGAGACCCAGTACTTC.

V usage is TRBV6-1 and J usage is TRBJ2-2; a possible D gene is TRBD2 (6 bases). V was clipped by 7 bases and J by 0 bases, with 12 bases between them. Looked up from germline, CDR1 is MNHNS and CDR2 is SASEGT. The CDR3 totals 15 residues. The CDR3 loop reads CASKYSGPNTGELFF. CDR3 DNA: TGTGCCAGCAAATATAGCGGACCGAACACCGGGGAGCTGTTTTTT.

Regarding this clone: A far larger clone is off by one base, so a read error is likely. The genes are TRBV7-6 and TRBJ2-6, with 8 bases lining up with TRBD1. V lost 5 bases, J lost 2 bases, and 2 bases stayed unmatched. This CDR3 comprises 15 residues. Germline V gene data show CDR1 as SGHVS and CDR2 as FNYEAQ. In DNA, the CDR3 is TGTGCCAGCAGCCTACAGGGGGCTGGGGCCAACGTCCTGACTTTC. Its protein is CASSLQGAGANVLTF.